The clone carrying this T cell receptor beta chain was observed a few times. Antigen: not known. The record originates from a study of blood T cells in healthy people across ages. A second about 6 to 12 cycle PCR used barcoded and J-beta primers. Sequencing of every sample gave 2.5 million or more CDR3-containing paired-end reads. From the 5' RACE reads, TCRdb called clonotypes with MiXCR, one entry per CDR3 protein. The sample carries over a million distinct CDR3 sequences, 35% to 45% recorded once. Broader study findings: Expanded clonotype changes were possibly confounded by unknown donor CMV status. TCR beta diversity per million T cells fell roughly linearly with age. Diversity of TCR beta correlated strongly with naive T cell percentage.

Germline CDR1 and CDR2: DFQATT and SNEGSKA (reference sequence). J lost 4 bases, V lost 8 bases, and 8 bases had no gene match. The CDR3 has 14 residues. Sequencing was performed on blood. The TCR was taken from a woman in her late teens or twenties in good health. This sequence joins TRBV20-1 and TRBJ2-1, with 10 bases identical to TRBD2. The CDR3 DNA sequence: TGCAGTCCCCAACTAGCGGGGCGTTACAATGAGCAGTTCTTC. This codes for CSPQLAGRYNEQFF.